The rows below give T cell receptor beta chains drawn from one sample of a study of blood T cell repertoires in COVID-19. Here immunoSEQ multiplex PCR was the method, and the copy in TCRdb shows in-frame clones only, minus some. The sample records tens of thousands of clones, 90% being singletons. Sequenced input: peripheral blood. All receptors come from an elderly woman with active COVID-19. The CDR3 runs from the conserved cysteine through the conserved F or W. The D gene is left open where the match is weak. Rows may omit the clone size; those that give it use once, few, many or a size class.

size: once
V: TRBV5-1
D: -
J: TRBJ2-5
CDR3: CASSRGGAYQETQYF
DNA: TGCGCCAGCAGCCGTGGGGGGGCCTATCAAGAGACCCAGTACTTC

size: -
V: TRBV5-1
D: -
J: TRBJ2-2
CDR3: CASARRGDTGELFF
DNA: TGCGCCAGCGCTCGGAGGGGAGACACCGGGGAGCTGTTTTTT

size: few
V: TRBV3-1/TRBV3-2
D: -
J: TRBJ2-5
CDR3: CASSQRTGTQYF
DNA: TGTGCCAGCAGCCAGCGAACGGGGACCCAGTACTTC

size: -
V: TRBV12-3/TRBV12-4
D: -
J: TRBJ1-6
CDR3: CASSTGFPPLHF
DNA: TGTGCCAGCAGCACAGGATTTCCACCCCTCCACTTT

size: -
V: TRBV9
D: TRBD1
J: TRBJ1-2
CDR3: CASSVKGARGYTF
DNA: TGTGCCAGCAGCGTGAAGGGGGCGCGGGGCTACACCTTC

size: -
V: TRBV2
D: -
J: TRBJ1-4
CDR3: CASSEGIQSTNEKLFF
DNA: TGTGCCAGCAGTGAAGGGATACAGAGTACTAATGAAAAACTGTTTTTT

size: few
V: TRBV14
D: TRBD2
J: TRBJ2-1
CDR3: CASSHLAGAGEQFF
DNA: TGTGCCAGCAGCCACCTAGCGGGAGCGGGTGAGCAGTTCTTC

size: -
V: TRBV6-1
D: TRBD1
J: TRBJ2-1
CDR3: CASSGDRGRSTSEQFF
DNA: TGTGCCAGCAGTGGGGACAGGGGACGATCTACAAGTGAGCAGTTCTTC

size: -
V: TRBV2
D: TRBD2
J: TRBJ2-3
CDR3: CASSPGTSSTDTQYF
DNA: TGTGCCAGCAGTCCCGGGACTAGTAGCACAGATACGCAGTATTTT

size: -
V: TRBV5-1
D: -
J: TRBJ1-2
CDR3: CASSPDSPSYGYTF
DNA: TGCGCCAGCAGCCCCGACAGCCCTTCCTATGGCTACACCTTC

size: few
V: TRBV28
D: TRBD1
J: TRBJ2-3
CDR3: CASSLTGTGDRYTQYF
DNA: TGTGCCAGCAGTCTAACCGGGACAGGGGATAGATATACGCAGTATTTT

size: -
V: TRBV28
D: -
J: TRBJ1-1
CDR3: CASSLGQGRTEAFF
DNA: TGTGCCAGCAGCCTAGGCCAGGGGAGAACTGAAGCTTTCTTT

size: -
V: TRBV10-3
D: TRBD2
J: TRBJ2-7
CDR3: CATSGPSGRSEQYF
DNA: TGTGCCACCAGCGGGCCTAGCGGGAGAAGTGAGCAGTACTTC

size: -
V: TRBV28
D: TRBD1
J: TRBJ2-7
CDR3: CASLKDRSSYEQYF
DNA: TGTGCCAGTTTGAAGGACAGGTCATCCTACGAGCAGTACTTC

size: -
V: TRBV7-2
D: -
J: TRBJ2-7
CDR3: CASSLRRDSFSYEQYF
DNA: TGTGCCAGCAGCTTGCGACGGGACTCCTTCTCCTACGAGCAGTACTTC

size: -
V: TRBV19
D: TRBD1
J: TRBJ2-1
CDR3: CASSTQGADYNEQFF
DNA: TGTGCCAGTAGTACCCAGGGGGCGGACTACAATGAGCAGTTCTTC

size: -
V: TRBV6-5
D: TRBD1
J: TRBJ2-7
CDR3: CASRTGTGIGYEQYF
DNA: TGTGCCAGCCGGACCGGGACAGGGATAGGGTACGAGCAGTACTTC

size: few
V: TRBV4-2
D: -
J: TRBJ2-1
CDR3: CASSSRRGEGNEQFF
DNA: TGTGCCAGCAGCTCTCGGAGGGGAGAGGGCAATGAGCAGTTCTTC

size: once
V: TRBV5-5
D: -
J: TRBJ1-3
CDR3: CASSLAGHRYF
DNA: TGTGCCAGCAGCTTGGCGGGACATAGATATTTT

size: -
V: TRBV6-2/TRBV6-3
D: -
J: TRBJ2-1
CDR3: CASSYGGGLKDEQFF
DNA: TGTGCCAGCAGTTACGGGGGGGGCTTGAAGGATGAGCAGTTCTTC

size: -
V: TRBV30
D: -
J: TRBJ1-2
CDR3: CAWTTRPGSGYTF
DNA: TGTGCCTGGACAACCCGCCCAGGATCTGGCTACACCTTC